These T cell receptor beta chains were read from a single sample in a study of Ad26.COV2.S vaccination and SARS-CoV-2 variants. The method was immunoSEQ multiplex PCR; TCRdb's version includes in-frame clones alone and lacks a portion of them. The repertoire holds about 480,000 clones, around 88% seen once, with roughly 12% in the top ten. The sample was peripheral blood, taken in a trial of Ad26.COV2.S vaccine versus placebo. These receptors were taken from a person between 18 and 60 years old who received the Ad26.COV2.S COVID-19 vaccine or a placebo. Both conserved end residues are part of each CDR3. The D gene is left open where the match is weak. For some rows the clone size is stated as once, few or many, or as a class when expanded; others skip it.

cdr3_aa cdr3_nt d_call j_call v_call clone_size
CASGGGTGGTGELFF TGTGCCAGTGGCGGGGGGACAGGGGGCACCGGGGAGCTGTTTTTT TRBD1 TRBJ2-2 TRBV19 NA
CASSLFRGNYGYTF TGTGCCAGCAGTTTATTTCGGGGTAACTATGGCTACACCTTC NA TRBJ1-2 TRBV28 NA
CASSSGLAGGKNTGELFF TGCGCCAGCAGCTCGGGACTAGCGGGAGGGAAAAACACCGGGGAGCTGTTTTTT TRBD2 TRBJ2-2 TRBV5-1 few
CASSLRGGSLGEQYF TGTGCCAGCAGTTTAAGGGGGGGCAGTTTGGGCGAGCAGTACTTC NA TRBJ2-7 TRBV28 NA
CAWSPGQGGYGYTF TGTGCCTGGAGTCCGGGACAGGGCGGGTATGGCTACACCTTC TRBD1 TRBJ1-2 TRBV30 NA
CASSPPGVYNEQFF TGTGCCAGTAGTCCACCGGGGGTATACAATGAGCAGTTCTTC NA TRBJ2-1 TRBV19 NA
CASSWSPGASGSRGVEQYF TGCGCCAGCAGCTGGTCCCCGGGCGCTAGCGGGAGTAGGGGCGTCGAGCAGTACTTC TRBD2 TRBJ2-7 TRBV5-1 NA
CASIAGLASYEQYF TGTGCCAGCATTGCGGGACTAGCGTCCTACGAGCAGTACTTC TRBD2 TRBJ2-7 TRBV2 NA
CASRMGTSGNTIYF TGTGCCAGCAGGATGGGAACCTCTGGAAACACCATATATTTT NA TRBJ1-3 TRBV6-5 NA
CASSQWASGSRSGELFF TGCGCCAGCAGTCAATGGGCTAGCGGGAGTAGATCCGGGGAGCTGTTTTTT TRBD2 TRBJ2-2 TRBV23-1 once
CASSWSSGGQADTQYF TGTGCCAGCAGCTGGTCCTCGGGAGGGCAGGCAGATACGCAGTATTTT TRBD2 TRBJ2-3 TRBV11-3 NA
CATKRGSSYNEQFF TGTGCCACCAAGCGGGGGAGCTCCTACAATGAGCAGTTCTTC TRBD2 TRBJ2-1 TRBV2 NA
CASTTRQGSEQYF TGTGCCAGCACCACCCGTCAGGGGTCCGAGCAGTACTTC NA TRBJ2-7 TRBV12-3/TRBV12-4 NA
CASRGQGMNTEAFF TGCGCCAGCCGCGGACAGGGGATGAACACTGAAGCTTTCTTT TRBD1 TRBJ1-1 TRBV5-1 NA
CASSKGTGVSEQYF TGTGCCAGTAGTAAAGGGACAGGGGTAAGCGAGCAGTACTTC TRBD1 TRBJ2-7 TRBV19 once
CASSEARVEAFF TGTGCCAGCAGTGAAGCGCGAGTTGAAGCTTTCTTT NA TRBJ1-1 TRBV6-1 once
CASSPENRSQYF TGTGCCAGCTCACCAGAGAACAGATCCCAGTACTTC NA TRBJ2-5 TRBV18 NA
CASSLKQNTEAFF TGTGCCAGCAGCTTAAAACAGAACACTGAAGCTTTCTTT NA TRBJ1-1 TRBV11-3 NA
CATSDGGSTSNQPQHF TGTGCCACCAGTGATGGGGGGTCCACGAGCAATCAGCCCCAGCATTTT NA TRBJ1-5 TRBV24-1 NA
CASSKGGQGARNEQFF TGTGCCAGCAGTAAAGGCGGCCAGGGGGCTAGAAATGAGCAGTTCTTC TRBD1 TRBJ2-1 TRBV7-2 NA
CASSQIADTQYF TGTGCCAGCAGCCAGATCGCAGATACGCAGTATTTT NA TRBJ2-3 TRBV7-2 NA
CASSQGASGMYNEQFF TGTGCCAGCAGCCAAGGGGCTAGCGGGATGTACAATGAGCAGTTCTTC TRBD2 TRBJ2-1 TRBV3-1/TRBV3-2 NA
CASSSLAPLAGGSTEQFF TGTGCCAGCAGCTCCCTGGCCCCGCTAGCGGGAGGAAGTACTGAGCAGTTCTTC TRBD2 TRBJ2-1 TRBV7-2 NA
CASSEPIGDGYNEQFF TGTGCCAGTAGCGAGCCAATCGGAGACGGGTACAATGAGCAGTTCTTC NA TRBJ2-1 TRBV19 NA